This T cell receptor beta chain was identified during a study of early T cells in non-severe SARS-CoV-2 infection. Turning to the study itself: Sequenced bulk RNA came from whole blood that was unsorted, and chains were unpaired.

V was shortened by 9 bases and J by 5 bases, with 13 bases between the two germline ends. The CDR3 contains 13 residues. In this sample, this clonotype turned up many times. Its specificity is not known. General observations from the study: VDJdb matching favored anti-spike CD8 responses, missing private and CD4 specificities.

Individual cDNA molecules carried attached unique molecular identifiers. One entry per CDR3 protein results from TCRdb running MiXCR on the 5' RACE reads. The sample lists 75,000 to 90,000 distinct CDR3 sequences, roughly 5.7% seen once, with roughly 8.4% in the top ten. The sequence came from an adult who was a healthcare worker with PCR-confirmed SARS-CoV-2 infection or an uninfected control (not recorded which). The sample was whole blood. The gene calls are TRBV12-3 or TRBV12-4 and TRBJ2-2; tentatively, D is TRBD2 (6 bases). CDR3: CASPPAGTGELFF. For the CDR3, the DNA is TGTGCCAGTCCGCCCGCGGGGACCGGGGAGCTGTTTTTT.